This T cell receptor (beta chain) was recovered during a study of blood T cell repertoires in COVID-19. Across the study: From T cells, B-cell-depleted T cells, or PBMCs came the material, which was cDNA or gDNA.

The table came from immunoSEQ multiplex PCR; TCRdb's copy has only in-frame clones and leaves some out. In the table there are roughly 390,000 clones, about 85% of which are singletons. The V gene's germline CDR1 is MNHEY and CDR2 SVGAGI. CDR3 length: 13 residues. The germline V and J ends were trimmed by 7 bases and 7 bases, with 11 bases remaining between them. Sample: peripheral blood. The TCR originated in a woman under 30 with acute or convalescent COVID-19. This chain joins TRBV6-5 and TRBJ1-6; possibly TRBD1 for D (5 bases). Here the CDR3 DNA reads TGTGCCAGCACCTTAGACAGCAATTCACCCCTCCACTTT. Its protein is CASTLDSNSPLHF.